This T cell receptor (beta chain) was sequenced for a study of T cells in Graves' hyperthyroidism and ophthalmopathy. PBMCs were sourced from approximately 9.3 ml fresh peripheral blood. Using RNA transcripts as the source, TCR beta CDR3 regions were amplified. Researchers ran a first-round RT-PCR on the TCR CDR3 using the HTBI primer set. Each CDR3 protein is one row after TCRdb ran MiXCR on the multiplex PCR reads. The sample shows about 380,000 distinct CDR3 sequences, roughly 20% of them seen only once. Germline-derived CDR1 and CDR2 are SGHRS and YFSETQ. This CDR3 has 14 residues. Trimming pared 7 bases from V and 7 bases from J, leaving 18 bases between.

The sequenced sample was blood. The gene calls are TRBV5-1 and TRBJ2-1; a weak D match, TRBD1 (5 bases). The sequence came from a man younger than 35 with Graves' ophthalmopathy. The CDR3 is CASWGGAGLNEQFF. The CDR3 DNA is TGCGCCAGCTGGGGTGGGGCAGGGCTGAATGAGCAGTTCTTC. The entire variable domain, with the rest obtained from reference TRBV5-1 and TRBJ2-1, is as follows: KAGVTQTPRYLIKTRGQQVTLSCSPISGHRSVSWYQQTPGQGLQFLFEYFSETQRNKGNFPGRFSGRQFSNSRSEMNVSTLELGDSALYLCASWGGAGLNEQFFGPGTRLTVL.